This TCR beta chain was captured in a study of blood T cell repertoires in COVID-19. Study as a whole: Samples taken during acute and convalescent COVID-19 were collected in the United States, Italy and Spain. The cDNA or gDNA used as material had been derived from T cells, B-cell-depleted T cells, or PBMCs.

In the study's own analysis: Using reference gene primer amplification, nucleated cell counts were estimated. Clones were read by immunoSEQ multiplex PCR, and TCRdb kept only the in-frame ones, dropping some. Clonal size and the V and J genes are those of that table, whereas D and trimming came from the DNA. The table records some 82,000 clones, approximately 81% of them present only once. V gave up 1 base and J gave up 3 bases, with 12 bases separating them. The CDR3 consists of 15 residues. Germline CDR1 reads MGHRA; CDR2 reads YSYEKL. The source of this sequence is an elderly man with acute or convalescent COVID-19. Sequenced input: peripheral blood. This chain uses TRBV4-1 with TRBJ1-2; D gene unclear. CDR3 loop: CASSQGPTGDYGYTF. CDR3 coding DNA: TGCGCCAGCAGCCAAGGTCCAACGGGTGACTATGGCTACACCTTC.